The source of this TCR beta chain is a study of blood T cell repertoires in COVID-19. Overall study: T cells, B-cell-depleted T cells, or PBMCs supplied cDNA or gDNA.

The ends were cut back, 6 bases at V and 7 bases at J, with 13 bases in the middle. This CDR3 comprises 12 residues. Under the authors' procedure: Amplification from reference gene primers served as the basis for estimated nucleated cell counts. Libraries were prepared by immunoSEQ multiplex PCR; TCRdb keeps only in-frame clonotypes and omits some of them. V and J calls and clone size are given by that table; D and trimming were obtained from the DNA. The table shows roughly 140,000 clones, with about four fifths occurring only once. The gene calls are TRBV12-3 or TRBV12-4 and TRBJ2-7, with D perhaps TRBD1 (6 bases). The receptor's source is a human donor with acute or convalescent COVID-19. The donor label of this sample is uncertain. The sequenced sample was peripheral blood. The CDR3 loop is CASSPDSLEQYF. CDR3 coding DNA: TGTGCCAGCAGCCCGGACAGTTTAGAGCAGTACTTC.